The clone carrying this T cell receptor beta chain turned up a few times. Trimming shortened V by 6 bases and J by 6 bases, and 11 bases separated the two germline ends. The germline V gene encodes CDR1 MNHNS and CDR2 SASEGT. The CDR3 has 13 residues. The data stem from a study of cytomegalovirus exposure and HLA in healthy donors. With 60 Vbeta and 13 Jbeta primers, the PCR was carried out. Method: immunoSEQ multiplex PCR; TCRdb's copy keeps in-frame clones and lacks some. Counted here are about 140,000 clones, around two thirds occurring once; the ten biggest clones make up less than 2%. The sample comprised PBMCs. This clonotype was obtained from a male donor in good health and CMV-seronegative. The chain uses TRBV6-1 and TRBJ2-2, with D possibly being TRBD1 (6 bases). The CDR3 loop reads CASRDTGPGELFF. CDR3 DNA sequence: TGTGCCAGCAGGGACACAGGGCCCGGGGAGCTGTTTTTT.